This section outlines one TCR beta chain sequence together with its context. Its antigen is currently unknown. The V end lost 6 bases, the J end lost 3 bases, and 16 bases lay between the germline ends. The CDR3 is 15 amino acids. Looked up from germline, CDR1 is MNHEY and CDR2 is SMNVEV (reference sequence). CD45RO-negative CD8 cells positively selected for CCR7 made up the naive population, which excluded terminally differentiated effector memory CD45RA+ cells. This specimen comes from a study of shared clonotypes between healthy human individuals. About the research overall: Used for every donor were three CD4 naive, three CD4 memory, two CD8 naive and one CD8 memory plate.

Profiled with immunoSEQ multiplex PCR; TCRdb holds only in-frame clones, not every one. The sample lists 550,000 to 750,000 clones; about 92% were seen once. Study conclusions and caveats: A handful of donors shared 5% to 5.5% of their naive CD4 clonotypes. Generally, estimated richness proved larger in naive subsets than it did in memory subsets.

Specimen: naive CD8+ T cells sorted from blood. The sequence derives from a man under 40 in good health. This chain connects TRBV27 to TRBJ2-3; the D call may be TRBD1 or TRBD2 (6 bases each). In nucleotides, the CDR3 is TGTGCCAGCAGCCCCGGCCCGGGGGCGACAGATACGCAGTATTTT. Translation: CASSPGPGATDTQYF.